Presented here are 30 T cell receptor beta chains from one specimen sequenced in a study of OX40 agonist ivuxolimab in advanced cancers. Measured with immunoSEQ multiplex PCR; TCRdb has only the in-frame clones, and not every one. Of about 59,000 clones listed, about 87% are singletons. The sequencing used CD4+ or CD8+ T cells sorted from blood, collected in a trial of the OX40 agonist ivuxolimab. These receptors were obtained from an adult with an advanced solid tumor such as melanoma, head and neck, liver or kidney cancer.

The chain couples TRBV5-5 to TRBJ1-2; no clear D gene. Trimming took off 0 bases at V and 4 bases at J, with 13 bases between the two ends. Germline lookup yields CDR1 SGHKS and CDR2 YYEKEE (reference sequence). CDR3 size: 15 residues. CDR3 DNA: TGTGCCAGCAGCTTGGTTTCTCGGAGAATCTATGGCTACACCTTC. Its translation is CASSLVSRRIYGYTF.

The chain couples TRBV6-1 to TRBJ1-6; 10 positions match TRBD1. The CDR3 runs 14 residues. CDR1 and CDR2 (germline): MNHNS, SASEGT. V was clipped by 2 bases and J by 13 bases; unmatched bases: 5. As DNA, the CDR3 is TGTGCCAGCAGTGAAACGGACAGGGGGACGCCCCTCCACTTT. The encoded protein is CASSETDRGTPLHF.

The chain employs TRBV6-6 and TRBJ1-1; D unclear. CDR1 and CDR2 (germline): MNHNY, SVGAGI (reference sequence). The CDR3 totals 14 residues. The V end was cut by 0 bases, the J end by 4 bases, with 9 bases between. The CDR3 DNA sequence: TGTGCCAGCAGTTACTCGAATGGAGGCACTGAAGCTTTCTTT. Translating gives CASSYSNGGTEAFF.

This clone has a single count. The rearrangement joins TRBV7-2 to TRBJ1-1; no clear D. V was pared by 2 bases and J by 0 bases, with 10 bases between. This CDR3 has 15 amino acids. The germline V gene has CDR1 SGHTA and CDR2 FQGNSA. The CDR3, as DNA: TGTGCCAGCAGCTTACAGGCTCCAATGAACACTGAAGCTTTCTTT. It is translated as CASSLQAPMNTEAFF.

As DNA, the CDR3 is TGTGCCAGCAGCTCCCCGGGACAGGGGTGGACTGAAGCTTTCTTT. It codes for CASSSPGQGWTEAFF. The chain is built from TRBV5-4 and TRBJ1-1; 10 positions match TRBD1. The CDR3 runs to 15 residues. The ends lost 3 bases at V and 5 bases at J; junction bases unmatched: 7. CDR1 and CDR2 from the germline V gene are SGHNT and YYREEE (reference sequence).

The chain is built from TRBV4-1 and TRBJ1-1, with TRBD1 identical over 12 bases. CDR3 length: 17 residues. Germline lookup yields CDR1 MGHRA and CDR2 YSYEKL. V dropped 6 bases and J dropped 4; count of bases not matched to a gene: 12. As DNA, the CDR3 is TGCGCCAGCAGGCTGTGGGGGACAGGGGGCAGCGGCACTGAAGCTTTCTTT. Its translation: CASRLWGTGGSGTEAFF.

In nucleotides, the CDR3 is TGTGCCAGCAGCCTCCGGGACAGGTACAATGAGCAGTTCTTC. Translated: CASSLRDRYNEQFF. The genes are TRBV4-2 and TRBJ2-1, with 8 nucleotides matching TRBD1. The V and J ends lost 4 bases and 4 bases, in that order; junction bases with no gene match: 3. The CDR3 sequence is 14 residues long. CDR1 and CDR2 from the germline V gene are LGHNA and YNFKEQ.

This clone was seen more than once but under ten times. V gene TRBV25-1 combines with J gene TRBJ1-2; D ambiguous. Trimming shortened V by 4 bases and J by 7 bases, and 1 base separated the two germline ends. Germline V lookup: CDR1 MGHDK, CDR2 SYGVNS. CDR3 length: 9 residues. In nucleotides, the CDR3 is TGTGCCAGCAGTGGTGGCTACACCTTC. Translated: CASSGGYTF.

The CDR3 DNA reads TGTGCCTGGAGTGTAAAGGACGGAATGAACACTGAAGCTTTCTTT. Translation: CAWSVKDGMNTEAFF. The genes are TRBV30 and TRBJ1-1; no clear D gene. The CDR3 has 15 residues. The germline gives CDR1 GTSNPN, CDR2 SVGIG (reference sequence). Trimming took 0 bases from V and 0 from J, leaving 11 bases between them.

The J gene is TRBJ2-2, the V gene TRBV10-2; weak D call: TRBD1 (6 bases). The CDR3 covers 15 residues. Trimming stripped 8 bases from V and 3 bases from J, with 16 bases between. Germline lookup yields CDR1 WSHSY and CDR2 SAAADI. Written as DNA, the CDR3 is TGCGCCAGCCGGGCGCTTACAGGGTACACCGGGGAGCTGTTTTTT. Its protein product is CASRALTGYTGELFF.

The rearrangement uses TRBV18 and TRBJ1-5; D may be TRBD1 (5 bases). Germline V gene data show CDR1 as KGHSH and CDR2 as LQKENI. The ends were cut back, 0 bases at V and 11 bases at J, with 17 bases in the middle. The length of the CDR3 is 15 residues. CDR3 amino acids: CASSPPGQGGLSQHF. CDR3 in DNA: TGTGCCAGCTCACCACCGGGTCAGGGAGGGCTCTCCCAGCATTTT.

This chain uses TRBV7-9 with TRBJ1-4, with unresolved D. Deletions cut 3 bases from V and 2 bases from J, with 7 bases between. This CDR3 has 14 amino acids. The germline V gene encodes CDR1 SEHNR and CDR2 FQNEAQ (reference sequence). For the CDR3, the DNA is TGTGCCAGCAGCTTTACGGGGACTAATGAAAAACTGTTTTTT. It translates to CASSFTGTNEKLFF.

V and J are TRBV11-3 and TRBJ1-2, with D unresolved. This CDR3 spans 13 amino acids. With 7 bases removed from V and 3 bases from J, the gap between germline ends came to 12 bases. Looked up from germline, CDR1 is SGHNT and CDR2 is YENEEA. The CDR3 protein is CASNHYRDYGYTF. The CDR3 coding sequence is TGTGCCAGCAACCACTATAGGGACTATGGCTACACCTTC.

The chain has TRBV6-1 and TRBJ2-5, with a possible D match to TRBD2 (5 bases). This CDR3 is 15 amino acids long. V was trimmed by 4 bases and J by 5 bases, leaving 17 bases between them. The germline gives CDR1 MNHNS, CDR2 SASEGT. The CDR3, as DNA: TGTGCCAGCAGTGTAATAAAGGGAAGAGGGGAGACCCAGTACTTC. This sequence encodes CASSVIKGRGETQYF.

The chain carries TRBV7-2 and TRBJ2-7; 8 nucleotides agree with TRBD2. V shed 5 bases, J shed 6 bases, and the junction held 9 bases outside the gene matches. The V gene's germline CDR1 is SGHTA and CDR2 FQGNSA. This CDR3 region has 14 residues. CDR3 residues: CASSPHIAGPEQYF. CDR3 sequence (DNA): TGTGCCAGCAGCCCTCACATAGCGGGACCCGAGCAGTACTTC.

The CDR3 loop reads CASIRGRGNTEAFF. CDR3 DNA sequence: TGTGCCAGCATACGAGGCAGGGGCAACACTGAAGCTTTCTTT. V usage is TRBV6-6 and J usage is TRBJ1-1; a possible D gene is TRBD1 (6 bases). In germline, CDR1 is MNHNY, CDR2 SVGAGI (reference sequence). V shed 7 bases and J shed 2 bases, with 14 bases lying between them. The CDR3 has 14 residues.

This clone appeared a single time. The gene calls are TRBV7-2 and TRBJ1-2, with D possibly TRBD1 on 6 matching bases. CDR1 SGHTA and CDR2 FQGNSA come from the germline V gene. Trimming took 4 bases from V and 8 from J, leaving 17 bases between them. The CDR3 is made up of 14 amino acids. This chain's CDR3 is CASSWNRDIGGYTF. Here the CDR3 DNA reads TGTGCCAGCAGCTGGAACCGGGACATCGGCGGCTACACCTTC.

This chain uses TRBV28 with TRBJ2-3; D uncertain. Germline CDR1 is MDHEN and CDR2 is SYDVKM. The CDR3 totals 13 residues. Trimming took 3 bases from V and 2 from J, leaving 6 bases between them. Written as DNA, the CDR3 is TGTGCCAGCAGTTTCGGGTCCACAGATACGCAGTATTTT. This encodes CASSFGSTDTQYF. Drawing the rest from reference TRBV28 and TRBJ2-3, the complete variable domain is DVKVTQSSRYLVKRTGEKVFLECVQDMDHENMFWYRQDPGLGLRLIYFSYDVKMKEKGDIPEGYSVSREKKERFSLILESASTNQTSMYLCASSFGSTDTQYFGPGTRLTVL.

V and J are TRBV5-1 and TRBJ1-4, with TRBD1 matching 8 bases. This CDR3 region has 14 residues. Looked up from germline, CDR1 is SGHRS and CDR2 is YFSETQ. V dropped 3 bases and J dropped 11; count of bases not matched to a gene: 9. CDR3 nucleotide sequence: TGCGCCAGCAGCTACGGGACAGGTTTTGGGAAACTGTTTTTT. It translates to CASSYGTGFGKLFF.

This chain links TRBV5-6 with TRBJ2-7, with D unclear. Germline V gene data show CDR1 as SGHDT and CDR2 as YYEEEE. This CDR3 spans 13 amino acids. V was cut by 4 bases and J by 0 bases, with 8 bases left in between. The CDR3 nucleotides read TGTGCCAGCAGCCGACCGAGCTCCTACGAGCAGTACTTC. Protein sequence: CASSRPSSYEQYF.

The V and J genes are TRBV11-2 and TRBJ2-5; perhaps D is TRBD1 or TRBD2 (5 bases each). Trimming cost V 4 bases and J 2 bases, with 8 bases left between them. CDR1 is SGHAT, CDR2 FQNNGV, per germline. The CDR3 runs 13 residues. The CDR3 DNA is TGTGCCAGCAGCTCGGGACCGCAAGAGACCCAGTACTTC. Translated, it gives CASSSGPQETQYF.

The chain joins TRBV6-1 to TRBJ2-7; 7 bases are a match to TRBD1. The CDR3 has 14 residues. The ends lost 7 bases at V and 1 base at J; junction bases unmatched: 7. CDR1 and CDR2 from the germline V gene are MNHNS and SASEGT. The DNA of the CDR3 is TGTGCCAGCACCGAGACAGGGATGTCCTACGAGCAGTACTTC. Translated: CASTETGMSYEQYF.

Only one count was recorded for this clone. The gene calls are TRBV27 and TRBJ1-2; the D is unclear. This CDR3 has 14 residues. Trimming removed 3 bases at V and 2 bases at J, with 10 bases between. From germline, CDR1 is MNHEY and CDR2 SMNVEV (reference sequence). As DNA, the CDR3 is TGTGCCAGCAGTTTTGACGGAAAAAACTATGGCTACACCTTC. Encoded protein: CASSFDGKNYGYTF.

The gene calls are TRBV6-5 and TRBJ1-5; D uncertain. The V and J ends lost 5 bases and 2 bases respectively, with 7 bases between them. CDR3 length: 13 residues. Germline V lookup: CDR1 MNHEY, CDR2 SVGAGI. CDR3 residues: CASSPIRNQPQHF. The CDR3 nucleotides read TGTGCCAGCAGTCCCATCCGCAATCAGCCCCAGCATTTT.

The chain couples TRBV25-1 to TRBJ2-3; 8 bases are a match to TRBD2. There are 16 residues in the CDR3. The V and J ends lost 1 base and 0 bases, in that order; junction bases with no gene match: 3. Per germline, CDR1 MGHDK and CDR2 SYGVNS. The CDR3 DNA reads as TGTGCCAGCAGTGAATGGCTAGCGGGCAGCACAGATACGCAGTATTTT. Its translation is CASSEWLAGSTDTQYF.

This rearrangement joins TRBV28 to TRBJ2-1, with TRBD1 matching over 11 bases. Germline V gene lookup returns CDR1 MDHEN and CDR2 SYDVKM. The CDR3 length is 16 residues. Trimming removed 5 bases from V and 9 bases from J; junction bases left unmatched: 12. In DNA, the CDR3 is TGTGCCAGCAGTCTTGCCTTGGGACAGGGGGGGAGTGAGCAGTTCTTC. This gives the protein CASSLALGQGGSEQFF.

Remarks on this clone: Other DNA sequences in the same sample also yield this CDR3. The chain has TRBV18 and TRBJ2-5; unclear D gene. CDR3 length equals 12 residues. Trimming took off 1 base at V and 4 bases at J, with 4 bases between the two ends. Germline CDR1 KGHSH, CDR2 LQKENI. DNA for the CDR3: TGTGCCAGCTCACCACTGGCAGAGACCCAGTACTTC. Residues: CASSPLAETQYF. Full variable domain (rest looked up from reference TRBV18 and TRBJ2-5): NAGVMQNPRHLVRRRGQEARLRCSPMKGHSHVYWYRQLPEEGLKFMVYLQKENIIDESGMPKERFSAEFPKEGPSILRIQQVVRGDSAAYFCASSPLAETQYFGPGTRLLVL.

V usage is TRBV6-5 and J usage is TRBJ1-1; D is ambiguous. This CDR3 region has 15 residues. The ends were cut back, 0 bases at V and 2 bases at J, with 10 bases in the middle. Germline V lookup: CDR1 MNHEY, CDR2 SVGAGI. The CDR3 protein is CASSYSNKGNTEAFF. CDR3 bases: TGTGCCAGCAGTTACTCGAATAAGGGTAACACTGAAGCTTTCTTT.

The genes are TRBV19 and TRBJ1-5, with TRBD1 as a possible D gene (6 bases). CDR3 length: 16 residues. V gave up 4 bases and J gave up 4 bases, with 17 bases separating them. The germline CDR1 and CDR2 sequences are LNHDA and SQIVND (reference sequence). CDR3 nucleotides: TGTGCCAGTAGTACAACCGTCCCAGGGGAAAATCAGCCCCAGCATTTT. It translates to CASSTTVPGENQPQHF.

The V and J genes are TRBV5-7 and TRBJ2-2, with TRBD1 as a possible D gene (6 bases). TRBV5-7 is an open reading frame, and its role is uncertain. The CDR3 is made up of 18 amino acids. Trimming took off 4 bases at V and 6 bases at J, with 25 bases between the two ends. In nucleotides, the CDR3 is TGTGCCAGCAGCCCCTATTTGCTTGGGGGCGCGGTCGCCGGGGAGCTGTTTTTT. Its protein product is CASSPYLLGGAVAGELFF.